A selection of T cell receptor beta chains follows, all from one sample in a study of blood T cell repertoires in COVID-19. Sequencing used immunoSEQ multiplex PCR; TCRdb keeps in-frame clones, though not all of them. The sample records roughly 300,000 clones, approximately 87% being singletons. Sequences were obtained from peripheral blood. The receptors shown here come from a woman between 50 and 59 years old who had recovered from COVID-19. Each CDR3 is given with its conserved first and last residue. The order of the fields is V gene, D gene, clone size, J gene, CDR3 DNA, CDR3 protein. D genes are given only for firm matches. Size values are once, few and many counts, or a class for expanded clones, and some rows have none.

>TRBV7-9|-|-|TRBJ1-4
TGTGCCAGCAGCTTAGCATCGGGAGGCGAAAAACTGTTTTTT
CASSLASGGEKLFF
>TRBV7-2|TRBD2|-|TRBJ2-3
TGTGCCAGCAGCTTCATTAGCGGGAGGAATACGCAGTATTTT
CASSFISGRNTQYF
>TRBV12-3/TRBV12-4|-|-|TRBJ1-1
TGTGCCAGCAGTTTCACGGGGGACACTGAAGCTTTCTTT
CASSFTGDTEAFF
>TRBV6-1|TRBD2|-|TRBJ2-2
TGTGCCAGCAGTGTCGGACTAGTCGGGAACACCGGGGAGCTGTTTTTT
CASSVGLVGNTGELFF
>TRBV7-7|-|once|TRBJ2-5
TGTGCCAGCAGCTCGGACTCCCAAGAGACCCAGTACTTC
CASSSDSQETQYF
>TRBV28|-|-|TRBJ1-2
TGTGCCAGCGAGCCCCCCGCGTCTGCGGGAGACGCTTTCACCTTC
CASEPPASAGDAFTF
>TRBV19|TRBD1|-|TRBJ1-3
TGTGCCAGTAGCCCCCACAGGGGTGAGGACACCATATATTTT
CASSPHRGEDTIYF
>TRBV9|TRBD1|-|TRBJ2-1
TGTGCCAGCAGCCCTACCCCAGGGGGCGCGTGGAATGAGCAGTTCTTC
CASSPTPGGAWNEQFF
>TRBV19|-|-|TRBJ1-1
TGTGCCAGTAGCCTGAGAGGCTACACTGAAGCTTTCTTT
CASSLRGYTEAFF
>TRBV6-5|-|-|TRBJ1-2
TGTGCCAGCAGTTACCGCGACAGGCGAGGTGAGGGCTACACCTTC
CASSYRDRRGEGYTF
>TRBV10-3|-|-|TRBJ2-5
TGTGCCATCAGTAGGACAGACCAAGAGACCCAGTACTTC
CAISRTDQETQYF
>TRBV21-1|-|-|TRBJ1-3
TGTGCCAGCACCTGTAGACCAACCGGGAATTCCTCTGGAAACACCATATATTTT
CASTCRPTGNSSGNTIYF
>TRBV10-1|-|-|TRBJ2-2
TGCGCCAGCAGTGACAGGGCCACCGGGGAGCTGTTTTTT
CASSDRATGELFF
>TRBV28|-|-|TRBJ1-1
TGTGCCAGCAGTCAACCTGGGGGCCGGACTGAAGCTTTCTTT
CASSQPGGRTEAFF
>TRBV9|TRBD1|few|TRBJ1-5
TGTGCCAGCAGCGTAGAAAAACAGGGGGCCCATAGCAATCAGCCCCAGCATTTT
CASSVEKQGAHSNQPQHF
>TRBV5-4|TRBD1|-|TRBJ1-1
TGTGCCAGCAGCCGGATCGGGACAGGGTTCAACACTGAAGCTTTCTTT
CASSRIGTGFNTEAFF
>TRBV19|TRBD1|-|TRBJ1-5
TGTGCCAGTAGTCAGACAGGGAATCAGCCCCAGCATTTT
CASSQTGNQPQHF
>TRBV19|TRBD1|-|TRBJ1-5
TGTGCCAGTAGCGATAGGGGGGACAGGGTTTATCGGCAGCCCCAGCATTTT
CASSDRGDRVYRQPQHF